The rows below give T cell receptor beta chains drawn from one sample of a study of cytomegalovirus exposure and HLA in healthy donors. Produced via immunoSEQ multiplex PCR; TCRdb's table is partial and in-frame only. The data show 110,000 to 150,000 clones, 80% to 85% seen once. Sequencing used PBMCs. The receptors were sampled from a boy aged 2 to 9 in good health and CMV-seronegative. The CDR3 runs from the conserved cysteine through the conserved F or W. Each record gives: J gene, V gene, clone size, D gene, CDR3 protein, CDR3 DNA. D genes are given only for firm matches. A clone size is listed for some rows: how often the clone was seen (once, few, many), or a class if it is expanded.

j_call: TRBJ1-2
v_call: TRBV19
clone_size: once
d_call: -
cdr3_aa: CASSPGSFGYTF
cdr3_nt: TGTGCCAGTAGCCCAGGGTCCTTCGGCTACACCTTC

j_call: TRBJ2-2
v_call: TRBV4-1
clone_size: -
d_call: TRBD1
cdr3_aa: CASSHDRDSANTGELFF
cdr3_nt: TGCGCCAGCAGCCACGATCGGGACAGCGCGAACACCGGGGAGCTGTTTTTT

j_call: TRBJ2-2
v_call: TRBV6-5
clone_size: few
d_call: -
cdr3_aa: CASSLKGDTGELFF
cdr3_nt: TGTGCCAGCAGCCTCAAAGGGGACACCGGGGAGCTGTTTTTT

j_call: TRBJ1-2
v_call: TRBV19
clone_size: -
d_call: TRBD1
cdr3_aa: CASTQNGGGQSYGYTF
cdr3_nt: TGTGCCAGTACCCAAAACGGAGGGGGACAGAGCTATGGCTACACCTTC

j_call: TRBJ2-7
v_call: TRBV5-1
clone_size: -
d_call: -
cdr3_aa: CASSLAEFYEQYF
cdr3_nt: TGCGCCAGCAGCTTGGCCGAGTTCTACGAGCAGTACTTC

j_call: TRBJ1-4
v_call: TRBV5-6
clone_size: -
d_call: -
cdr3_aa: CASSLMTSLSSTNEKLFF
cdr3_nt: TGTGCCAGCAGCTTGATGACAAGCTTGTCATCAACTAATGAAAAACTGTTTTTT

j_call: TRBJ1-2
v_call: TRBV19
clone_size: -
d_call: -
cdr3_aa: CASSPETLFYGYTF
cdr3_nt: TGTGCCAGTAGTCCGGAGACCCTGTTCTATGGCTACACCTTC

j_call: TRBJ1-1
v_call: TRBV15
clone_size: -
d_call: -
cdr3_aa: CATSRDLGLIAFF
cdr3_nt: TGTGCCACCAGCAGAGATTTGGGCCTAATAGCTTTCTTT

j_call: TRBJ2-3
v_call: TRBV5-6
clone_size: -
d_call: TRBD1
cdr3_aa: CASSLAGQDSTDTQYF
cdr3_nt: TGTGCCAGCAGCTTGGCCGGACAGGACAGCACAGATACGCAGTATTTT

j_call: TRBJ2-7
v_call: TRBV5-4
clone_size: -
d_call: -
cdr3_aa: CASSLHTTAWNEQYF
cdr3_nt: TGTGCCAGCAGCTTGCATACGACAGCTTGGAACGAGCAGTACTTC

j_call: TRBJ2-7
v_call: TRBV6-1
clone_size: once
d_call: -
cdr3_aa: CASATGPGAVYEQYF
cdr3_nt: TGTGCCAGCGCGACAGGCCCCGGAGCGGTCTACGAGCAGTACTTC

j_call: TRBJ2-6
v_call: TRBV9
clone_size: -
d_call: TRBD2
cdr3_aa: CASTREAGLSGANVLTF
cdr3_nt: TGTGCCAGCACCAGAGAAGCGGGGCTCTCTGGGGCCAACGTCCTGACTTTC

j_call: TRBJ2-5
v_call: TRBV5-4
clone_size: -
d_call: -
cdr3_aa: CASSLVGGAETQYF
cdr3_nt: TGTGCCAGCAGCTTGGTTGGGGGCGCAGAGACCCAGTACTTC

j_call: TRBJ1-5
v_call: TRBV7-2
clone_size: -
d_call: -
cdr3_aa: CASSLRRNQPQHF
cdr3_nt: TGTGCCAGCAGCTTAAGGCGGAATCAGCCCCAGCATTTT

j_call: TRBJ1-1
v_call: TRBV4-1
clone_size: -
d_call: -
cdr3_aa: CASSQPSRGQNTEAFF
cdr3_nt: TGCGCCAGCAGTCAACCAAGCAGGGGCCAGAACACTGAAGCTTTCTTT

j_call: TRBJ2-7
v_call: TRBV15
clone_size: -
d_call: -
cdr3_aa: CATGWGDEQYF
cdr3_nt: TGTGCCACTGGGTGGGGGGACGAGCAGTACTTC

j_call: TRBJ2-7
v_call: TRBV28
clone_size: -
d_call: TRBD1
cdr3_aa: CASNPTGDPHYEQYF
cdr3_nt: TGTGCCAGCAACCCGACAGGGGATCCACACTACGAGCAGTACTTC

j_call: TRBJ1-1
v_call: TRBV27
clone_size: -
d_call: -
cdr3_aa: CASRYTGFSEAFF
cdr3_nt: TGTGCCAGCAGGTATACAGGGTTCTCTGAAGCTTTCTTT

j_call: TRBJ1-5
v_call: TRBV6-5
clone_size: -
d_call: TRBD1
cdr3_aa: CASRPGGYSNQLQHF
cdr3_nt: TGTGCCAGCAGACCAGGGGGCTATAGCAATCAGCTCCAGCATTTT

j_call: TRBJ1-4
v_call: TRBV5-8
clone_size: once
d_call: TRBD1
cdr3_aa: CASSGTGGNEKLFF
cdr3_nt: TGTGCCAGCAGCGGGACAGGGGGTAATGAAAAACTGTTTTTT

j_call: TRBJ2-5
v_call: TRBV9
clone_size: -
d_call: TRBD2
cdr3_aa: CASSVEASGSQETQYF
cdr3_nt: TGTGCCAGCAGCGTAGAGGCTAGCGGGAGTCAAGAGACCCAGTACTTC

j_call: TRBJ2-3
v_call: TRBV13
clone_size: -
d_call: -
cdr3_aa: CASSSTSYSDTQYF
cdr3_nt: TGTGCCAGCAGCTCGACTAGTTACTCAGATACGCAGTATTTT

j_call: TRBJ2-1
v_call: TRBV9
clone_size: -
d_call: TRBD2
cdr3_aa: CASSGGTSGGRGNEQFF
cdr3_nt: TGTGCCAGCAGCGGGGGGACTAGCGGGGGCCGGGGGAATGAGCAGTTCTTC

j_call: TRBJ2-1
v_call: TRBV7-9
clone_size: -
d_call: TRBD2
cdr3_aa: CASSSGLAGFGGNNNEQFF
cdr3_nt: TGTGCCAGCAGCTCGGGACTAGCGGGATTCGGGGGGAATAACAATGAGCAGTTCTTC

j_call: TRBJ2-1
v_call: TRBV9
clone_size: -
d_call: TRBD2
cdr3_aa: CASSVSGSSYNEQFF
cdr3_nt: TGTGCCAGCAGCGTCAGCGGGAGCTCCTACAATGAGCAGTTCTTC

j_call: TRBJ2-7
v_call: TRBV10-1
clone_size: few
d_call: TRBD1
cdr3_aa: CASSDRDRVYEQYF
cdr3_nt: TGCGCCAGCAGTGACCGGGACAGGGTGTACGAGCAGTACTTC

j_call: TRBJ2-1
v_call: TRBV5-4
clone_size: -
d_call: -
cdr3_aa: CASASTGGNEQFF
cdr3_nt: TGTGCCAGTGCATCCACGGGTGGGAATGAGCAGTTCTTC

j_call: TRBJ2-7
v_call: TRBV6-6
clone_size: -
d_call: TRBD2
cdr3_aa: CAVGASTGGGYEQYF
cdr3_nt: TGTGCCGTAGGAGCGTCCACGGGGGGTGGCTACGAGCAGTACTTC